Listed below are T cell receptor beta chains from one sample, sequenced in a study of cytomegalovirus exposure and HLA in healthy donors. TCRdb keeps only in-frame clones here, not all; method: immunoSEQ multiplex PCR. The sample carries 90,000 to 120,000 clones, about 74% recorded once. The specimen was PBMCs. These receptors all stem from a woman aged 40-49 years in good health and CMV-seropositive. Each CDR3 is given with its conserved first and last residue. A D gene is named only where the DNA matches it firmly. The listing skips clone size in some rows; elsewhere it reads once, few, many or a size class.

14,TRBV5-6,NA,TRBD1,TRBJ2-7,CASSKGDRDYEQYF,TGTGCCAGCAGCAAAGGGGACAGGGATTACGAGCAGTACTTC
14,TRBV19,NA,NA,TRBJ1-1,CASTHRVYGGEAFF,TGTGCCAGTACCCACAGAGTTTACGGGGGTGAAGCTTTCTTT
15,TRBV7-3,NA,NA,TRBJ2-2,CASSSRQSRAGELFF,TGTGCCAGCAGCTCCCGACAGTCGCGAGCCGGGGAGCTGTTTTTT
14,TRBV4-1,NA,TRBD1,TRBJ1-1,CASSQPTGGTEAFF,TGCGCCAGCAGCCAACCAACAGGGGGGACTGAAGCTTTCTTT
15,TRBV7-2,NA,TRBD1,TRBJ2-7,CASSIETGSSYEQYF,TGTGCCAGCAGCATAGAGACAGGGTCCTCCTACGAGCAGTACTTC
14,TRBV6-5,NA,TRBD1,TRBJ2-7,CASSRGTGSYEQYF,TGTGCCAGCAGCCGAGGGACAGGGAGCTACGAGCAGTACTTC
13,TRBV7-9,few,NA,TRBJ1-5,CASSPGMGGPQHF,TGTGCCAGCAGCCCCGGCATGGGAGGGCCCCAGCATTTT
15,TRBV6-1,NA,NA,TRBJ2-7,CASSEPQGVPYEQYF,TGTGCCAGCAGTGAGCCTCAGGGTGTTCCGTACGAGCAGTACTTC
13,TRBV30,NA,NA,TRBJ1-2,CAWNGQRGYGYTF,TGTGCCTGGAACGGACAGCGGGGGTATGGCTACACCTTC
16,TRBV2,NA,NA,TRBJ1-2,CASNHRVLPKSRGYTF,TGTGCCAGCAATCACAGGGTCCTTCCTAAGTCGAGAGGCTACACCTTC
14,TRBV9,NA,NA,TRBJ1-1,CASSVNQANTEAFF,TGTGCCAGCAGCGTAAATCAGGCTAACACTGAAGCTTTCTTT
14,TRBV7-9,NA,NA,TRBJ1-5,CASSPLNSNQPQHF,TGTGCCAGCAGCCCACTCAATAGCAATCAGCCCCAGCATTTT
14,TRBV5-1,NA,NA,TRBJ1-6,CASSPTGDNSPLHF,TGCGCCAGCAGCCCCACAGGAGATAATTCACCCCTCCACTTT
14,TRBV5-1,NA,TRBD1,TRBJ1-2,CASSPGQGANGYTF,TGCGCCAGCAGCCCCGGACAGGGAGCTAATGGCTACACCTTC
15,TRBV9,once,NA,TRBJ2-2,CASSVDPLNTGELFF,TGTGCCAGCAGCGTAGACCCACTAAATACCGGGGAGCTGTTTTTT
17,TRBV30,NA,TRBD1,TRBJ1-4,CAWSVGTGENALEKLFF,TGTGCCTGGAGTGTCGGGACAGGGGAGAATGCTTTAGAAAAACTGTTTTTT
15,TRBV14,NA,NA,TRBJ2-5,CASSQVGASQETQYF,TGTGCCAGCAGCCAAGTTGGGGCCTCTCAAGAGACCCAGTACTTC
14,TRBV4-1,NA,NA,TRBJ1-1,CASSLGPGDTEAFF,TGCGCCAGCAGCCTTGGGCCCGGGGACACTGAAGCTTTCTTT